This section outlines one TCR beta chain sequence together with its context. No cognate antigen has been identified for it. Per-base qualities were not stored, and no clone one base away is much larger. TCRbeta CDR3 regions were amplified from genomic DNA by means of the immunoSEQ Assay, a bias-controlled multiplex PCR. As for the original processing: Within the assay, amplification of reference gene primers was used to estimate how many nucleated cells each sample contained. Sequence reads were collapsed and filtered to measure the absolute abundance of every unique TCRbeta CDR3 rearrangement. Productive Simpson clonality was computed per sample as the square root of Simpson's diversity index over productive rearrangements. TCRdb took over this immuneACCESS table, retaining in-frame rearrangements with V and J assigned. Such tables are incomplete; in checked studies, under half of the missing clones stem from an unresolved V gene, and the remainder is unexplained. V and J calls and clone size follow that table, whereas D and trimming were derived from the DNA. The sample table shows 25,000 to 30,000 clones, and approximately 94% are seen once. The ten largest clonotypes hold approximately 4% of the sample.

CDR1 WSHSY and CDR2 SAAADI are derived from the germline V gene. Compared with germline, V lacks 10 bases and J lacks 4 bases; bases without a gene match: 9. Counted from cysteine to phenylalanine, this CDR3 has 15 amino acids. The read is trimmed to its CDR3 DNA, 45 bases read in frame from base 1. The sample originates from a study of blood T cell repertoires in COVID-19 (dated by TCRdb to the early 2020s). Background for the entire study: Collaborator samples came from the United States, Italy and Spain and covered acute and convalescent phases of COVID-19. Nearly every sample came with metadata listing a de-identified subject ID, COVID-19 status, age in years and sex. The prospective study material was composed of cDNA or gDNA derived from T cells, B-cell-depleted T cells, or PBMCs. Where available, HLA class I and class II types were obtained from metadata supplied by the sample provider rather than from assay-based typing. Deeply sampled blood TCRbeta repertoires from subjects exposed to, actively infected with, or recovered from COVID-19 were included in the dataset. Samples were obtained from the ongoing ImmuneRACE study (first 160 participants) and from approximately 1,200 subjects provided by 6 global collaborators. The repertoires were released in a freely available public database intended as a resource for research on the immune response to SARS-CoV-2.

The collaborating institutions used their own protocols to collect whole blood in K2EDTA tubes. For TCRbeta analysis, collaborator samples were shipped as frozen whole blood, as isolated PBMCs, or as DNA extracted from either sample type. Overall study outcomes, separate from this receptor: The quantity of clinical and demographic metadata differed by source and by participant and was supplied without curation.

This clonotype originated in a human donor with active COVID-19. The donor label of this sample is uncertain. Input material: peripheral blood. This receptor chain uses TRBV10-2 and TRBJ2-1, with TRBD2 identical over 11 junction bases. The DNA sequence is given as TGCGCCACTCGACTAGCGGGGTTACCTTACAATGAGCAGTTCTTC. It codes for CATRLAGLPYNEQFF.